A single sample gave rise to the 18 T cell receptor beta chains below, sequenced in a study of shared clonotypes between healthy human individuals (dated by TCRdb to the early 2020s). Libraries were made using the immunoSEQ multiplex PCR assay. Here the immuneACCESS table is served through TCRdb, limited to in-frame sequences with V and J called. Missing clones are a known gap in these copies; in checked studies unresolved V genes cover under half, and the rest lacks a known reason. The sample table holds about 87,000 clones, of which around 43% were seen once. Of the sample, roughly 16% falls within the top ten clones. The sequencing input was PBMCs. These receptors came from a woman in her thirties or forties in good health. Some clones in this sample may be carry-over from other donors' samples.

This clone was found many times. The chain combines TRBV15 with TRBJ1-4, with D possibly being TRBD1 (6 bases). The CDR3 length is 15 residues. The V and J ends lost 0 bases and 8 bases respectively, with 13 bases between them. CDR1 and CDR2 from the germline V gene are LNHNV and YYDKDF (reference sequence). CDR3 sequence reads: CATSRDWGREEKLFF. The DNA of the CDR3 is TGTGCCACCAGCAGAGATTGGGGGCGGGAGGAAAAACTGTTTTTT.

This rearrangement joins TRBV28 to TRBJ2-7, with D possibly matching TRBD1 (6 bases). The CDR3 totals 12 residues. Germline loops: CDR1 MDHEN, CDR2 SYDVKM. Trimming left V 6 bases short and J 7 bases short, with 13 bases between. The CDR3: CASSPRGWEQYF. The DNA of the CDR3 is TGTGCCAGCAGCCCAAGGGGGTGGGAGCAGTACTTC.

In this sample, this clone turned up a few times. This chain joins TRBV2 and TRBJ1-6; D is undetermined. Germline CDR1 is SNHLY and CDR2 is FYNNEI. The CDR3 spans 12 residues. Trimming left V 4 bases short and J 9 bases short, with 7 bases between. The CDR3 loop is CASSAEASPLHF. The CDR3 DNA reads TGTGCCAGCAGTGCGGAAGCTTCACCCCTCCACTTT.

The rearrangement joins TRBV7-9 to TRBJ2-1, with 9 bases that match TRBD2. CDR1 and CDR2 from the germline V gene are SEHNR and FQNEAQ (reference sequence). This CDR3 is 12 amino acids long. With 11 bases clipped from V and 9 bases from J, the junction kept 8 bases outside the gene matches. CDR3 nucleotide sequence: TGTGCCGGCTCTAGCGGGACGGTTGAGCAGTTCTTC. Translated: CAGSSGTVEQFF. Full variable domain (rest looked up from reference TRBV7-9 and TRBJ2-1): DTGVSQNPRHKITKRGQNVTFRCDPISEHNRLYWYRQTLGQGPEFLTYFQNEAQLEKSRLLSDRFSAERPKGSFSTLEIQRTEQGDSAMYLCAGSSGTVEQFFGPGTRLTVL.

This chain links TRBV4-1 with TRBJ1-3; 8 nucleotides match TRBD1. The CDR3 is made up of 15 amino acids. The V gene end was trimmed by 4 bases and the J gene end by 2 bases; junction bases not matched to a gene: 4. CDR1 is MGHRA and CDR2 is YSYEKL in the germline V gene. The CDR3 loop reads CASSRGQGTGNTIYF. The CDR3 DNA sequence: TGCGCCAGCAGCCGCGGACAGGGTACTGGAAACACCATATATTTT.

This clone showed up many times. This sequence joins TRBV18 and TRBJ2-1, with 8 bases lining up with TRBD1. The CDR3 runs 15 residues. Germline trimming cut 4 bases from V and 12 bases from J; bases unmatched to any gene: 14. From germline, CDR1 is KGHSH and CDR2 LQKENI. The CDR3: CASSQGQEDVGWQFF. CDR3 nucleotide sequence: TGTGCCAGCTCACAGGGACAGGAGGATGTAGGTTGGCAGTTCTTC.

At least ten counts were recorded for this clone. The chain has TRBV9 and TRBJ1-5, with a possible D match to TRBD1 (6 bases). The ends were cut back, 2 bases at V and 0 bases at J, with 12 bases in the middle. This CDR3 is built from 16 residues. Germline CDR1 reads SGDLS; CDR2 reads YYNGEE. In DNA, the CDR3 is TGTGCCAGCAGCGTCCACAGGGTGTGTAGCAATCAGCCCCAGCATTTT. Protein: CASSVHRVCSNQPQHF.

Only a few counts were recorded for this clone. At the DNA level, this CDR3 is encoded by other sequences in the same sample as well. The V and J genes are TRBV28 and TRBJ1-2; D unresolved. Germline loops: CDR1 MDHEN, CDR2 SYDVKM. The CDR3 sequence is 12 residues long. The V end was cut by 2 bases, the J end by 5 bases, with 6 bases between. The CDR3 nucleotides read TGTGCCAGCAGTTTAGTCGGGTATGGCTACACCTTC. Translated, it gives CASSLVGYGYTF.

V usage is TRBV6-6 and J usage is TRBJ1-1; D might be TRBD1 (6 bases). This CDR3 is 16 amino acids long. V was trimmed by 10 bases and J by 0 bases, leaving 21 bases between them. Germline V gives CDR1 MNHNY, CDR2 SVGAGI (reference sequence). DNA for the CDR3: TGTGCCATCAGCCCATACAGGGAAATTATGAACACTGAAGCTTTCTTT. It codes for CAISPYREIMNTEAFF.

The chain employs TRBV9 and TRBJ1-5, with D unclear. V was cut by 3 bases and J by 4 bases, with 14 bases left in between. CDR1 is SGDLS and CDR2 is YYNGEE in the germline V gene. CDR3 length: 15 residues. CDR3 loop: CASSAGGSGNQPQHF. The CDR3 DNA follows: TGTGCCAGCAGCGCGGGAGGGTCTGGGAATCAGCCCCAGCATTTT.

The sample holds many counts of this clone. The identical CDR3 is also encoded by other nucleotide sequences in the sample. The V gene is TRBV2, the J gene TRBJ1-2; the D is unclear. The ends were cut back, 4 bases at V and 1 base at J, with 7 bases in the middle. From germline, CDR1 is SNHLY and CDR2 FYNNEI. CDR3 size: 13 residues. CDR3 amino acids: CASSAGGNYGYTF. CDR3 bases: TGTGCCAGCAGTGCCGGCGGTAACTATGGCTACACCTTC.

This clone was observed at least ten times. The chain employs TRBV30 and TRBJ1-1, with D unclear. This CDR3 is 13 amino acids long. V shed 8 bases and J shed 3 bases, with 16 bases lying between them. Germline V gives CDR1 GTSNPN, CDR2 SVGIG (reference sequence). The CDR3 protein is CAGSRPSYTEAFF. Here the CDR3 DNA reads TGTGCCGGCTCCCGGCCAAGTTACACTGAAGCTTTCTTT.

The rearrangement joins TRBV30 to TRBJ2-2; no clear D. The germline V gene encodes CDR1 GTSNPN and CDR2 SVGIG (reference sequence). Trimming removed 4 bases from V and 5 bases from J, with 11 bases in between. This CDR3 has 13 residues. The CDR3 loop reads CAWTDLGTGELFF. CDR3 nucleotide sequence: TGTGCCTGGACGGACCTCGGGACCGGGGAGCTGTTTTTT.

The chain couples TRBV5-6 to TRBJ2-1; the D gene could be TRBD1 or TRBD2 (6 bases each). CDR1 and CDR2 (germline): SGHDT, YYEEEE. Trimming stripped 3 bases from V and 0 bases from J, with 13 bases between. This CDR3 has 16 amino acids. CDR3 bases: TGTGCCAGCAGCTCGTTAGCGGACAGCTCCTACAATGAGCAGTTCTTC. Its protein product is CASSSLADSSYNEQFF.

This clone was observed a handful of times. The rearrangement uses TRBV5-4 and TRBJ2-5; D gene ambiguous. Germline values: CDR1 SGHNT, CDR2 YYREEE (reference sequence). CDR3 length: 13 residues. The V and J ends lost 4 bases and 2 bases respectively, with 9 bases between them. The CDR3 DNA sequence: TGTGCCAGCAGCGGTGGATATCAAGAGACCCAGTACTTC. It specifies CASSGGYQETQYF.

For this clone: A read error is the likely source, as a far larger clone sits one nucleotide away. Different DNA sequences within this sample yield the same CDR3. This rearrangement joins TRBV30 to TRBJ2-5, with D possibly called TRBD1 or TRBD2 (5 bases each). CDR3 length equals 13 residues. Germline lookup yields CDR1 GTSNPN and CDR2 SVGIG (reference sequence). DNA for the CDR3: TGCGCCTGGGGGAGAGGGGTTCAAGAGACCCAGTACTTC. It is translated as CAWGRGVQETQYF.

In this sample, this clone turned up many times. Other nucleotide sequences in the sample specify the same CDR3. The rearrangement uses TRBV4-2 and TRBJ2-6; D is ambiguous. The CDR3 is made up of 15 amino acids. V was cut by 0 bases and J by 8 bases, with 11 bases left in between. Looked up from germline, CDR1 is LGHNA and CDR2 is YNFKEQ. The CDR3 DNA follows: TGTGCCAGCAGCCAAGACCGACTCCAATCCAACGTCCTGACTTTC. This sequence encodes CASSQDRLQSNVLTF.

The rearrangement uses TRBV5-4 and TRBJ2-5; 8 bases map to TRBD1. The CDR3 is 14 amino acids. V trimming: 5 bases; J trimming: 3 bases; junction bases outside the gene matches: 6. Germline CDR1 is SGHNT and CDR2 is YYREEE (reference sequence). In DNA form, the CDR3 reads TGTGCCAGCAGGAGATCGACAGGGGAAGAGACCCAGTACTTC. Its protein is CASRRSTGEETQYF.